This T cell receptor beta chain was retrieved from a study of pediatric ulcerative colitis. Up to 500,000 reads were sequenced per sample. Repertoires were generated with immunoSEQ multiplex PCR, while TCRdb's copy carries only in-frame clones and drops some. This sample has tens of thousands of clones, with about four fifths found just once. During colonoscopy, one to two rectal pinch biopsies were collected. Material for sequencing was gut tissue. This sequence originates from a girl between 10 and 17 years old with moderate ulcerative colitis.

The CDR3 region is CASSPSRSRSYNEQFF. CDR3 sequence (DNA): TGTGCCAGCAGCCCCAGCCGGTCTCGCTCCTACAATGAGCAGTTCTTC. The chain uses TRBV9 and TRBJ2-1, with unresolved D. V shed 4 bases and J shed 0 bases, with 14 bases lying between them. CDR1 is SGDLS and CDR2 is YYNGEE in the germline V gene. The CDR3 has 16 residues. Supplemented by reference TRBV9 and TRBJ2-1, the full variable domain reads DSGVTQTPKHLITATGQRVTLRCSPRSGDLSVYWYQQSLDQGLQFLIQYYNGEERAKGNILERFSAQQFPDLHSELNLSSLELGDSALYFCASSPSRSRSYNEQFFGPGTRLTVL.